This TCR beta chain stems from a study of blood T cell repertoires in COVID-19 (dated by TCRdb to the early 2020s). About the investigation overall: Samples from collaborators originated in the United States, Italy and Spain and spanned both the acute and convalescent phases of COVID-19. Sample metadata almost always included a de-identified subject ID, COVID-19 status, age in years and sex. Samples came from the ongoing ImmuneRACE study (first 160 participants) plus 1,254 subjects from 6 global collaborators. The repertoires were made available in a free public database intended to serve as a resource for research on the immune response to SARS-CoV-2. Where HLA class I and class II types were available, the types were taken from metadata supplied by the sample provider, not from assay-based typing. The material from the prospective study consisted of cDNA or gDNA derived from T cells, B-cell-depleted T cells, or PBMCs. Subjects who had been exposed to COVID-19, were actively infected with it, or had recovered from it provided the deeply sampled blood TCRbeta repertoires that made up the dataset.

Overall study results and their limits: How much clinical and demographic metadata was included differed by source and by participant, and the metadata was provided uncurated.

TCRbeta CDR3 regions were amplified from genomic DNA using the immunoSEQ Assay, a bias-controlled multiplex PCR. The original pipeline was this. The number of nucleated cells in each sample was estimated by amplification of reference gene primers within the assay. To quantify the absolute abundance of each unique TCRbeta CDR3 rearrangement, sequence reads were collapsed and filtered. For each sample, productive Simpson clonality was calculated by taking the square root of Simpson's diversity index across productive rearrangements. TCRdb mirrors the immuneACCESS table, restricted to in-frame sequences. Some clones are absent from its copies; in checked studies, under half trace to an unresolved V gene, and the reason for the others is unknown. V and J calls and clone size are given by that table; D and trimming were obtained from the DNA. The table for this sample lists about 150,000 clones; about 85% of them were counted only once. Of the sample, roughly 2.5% falls within the top ten clones.

Whole blood was collected in K2EDTA tubes by collaborating institutions according to the institutions' own protocols. For TCRbeta analysis, collaborators shipped samples in one of three forms: frozen whole blood, isolated PBMCs, or DNA extracted from either of those sample types. As concerns this clone: Its antigen is unknown. No qualities accompany the bases; no much larger clone lies one base away.

The CDR3 measures 17 amino acids from cysteine to phenylalanine. Only the CDR3 region is kept as DNA, spanning 51 bases read in frame from base 1. The germline V gene specifies SGDLS as CDR1 and YYNGEE as CDR2. Trimming takes 4 bases off V and 2 bases off J; junction bases not matched to a gene: 9. This sequence was found in a human donor with acute or convalescent COVID-19. The donor label of this sample is uncertain. The sample consisted of peripheral blood. The chain couples TRBV9 to TRBJ2-7; TRBD2 matches 13 bases in the middle. The nucleotides are TGTGCCAGCAGCCCCTATGGGACTAGCGGGGTGACCTACGAGCAGTACTTC. Its coded protein is CASSPYGTSGVTYEQYF.